These T cell receptor beta chains were read from a single sample in a study of cytomegalovirus exposure and HLA in healthy donors. The data were produced by immunoSEQ multiplex PCR, yet TCRdb's version contains in-frame clones alone and is incomplete. Counted here are around 250,000 clones, around 90% occurring once; the ten biggest clones make up 0.37%. The specimen was PBMCs. Source of these receptors: a woman younger than 35 in good health and CMV-seronegative. The CDR3 runs from the conserved cysteine through the conserved F or W. Fields, in order: J gene, V gene, D gene, CDR3 length, clone size, CDR3 DNA, CDR3 protein. A D gene is named only where the DNA matches it firmly. Not all rows give a size; the values are once, few, many and, for expanded clones, a class.

>TRBJ2-1|TRBV4-3|TRBD2|16|NA
TGCGCCAGCAGCCAAGAAGATGGCGGGGGGGTATTCGAGCAGTTCTTC
CASSQEDGGGVFEQFF
>TRBJ2-7|TRBV6-5|TRBD2|15|NA
TGTGCCAGCAGTTACTCGCTAGCGGGGGCCTACGAGCAGTACTTC
CASSYSLAGAYEQYF
>TRBJ2-1|TRBV7-6|TRBD2|19|NA
TGTGCCAGCAGCTTAGCTTTTAGCGGGGGGGTTAGCTCCTACAATGAGCAGTTCTTC
CASSLAFSGGVSSYNEQFF
>TRBJ1-5|TRBV18|NA|15|NA
TGTGCCAGCTCACCCGGGGTTGCGGGCAATCAGCCCCAGCATTTT
CASSPGVAGNQPQHF
>TRBJ2-7|TRBV5-1|NA|17|NA
TGCGCCAGCAGCTTGGGGGGCCAGACTTCTTTCAGCTACGAGCAGTACTTC
CASSLGGQTSFSYEQYF
>TRBJ1-6|TRBV28|TRBD1|18|once
TGTGCCAGCACCCTAAGGAGGGGGCGCTGGGACGGAGATTCACCCCTCCACTTT
CASTLRRGRWDGDSPLHF
>TRBJ2-3|TRBV5-1|NA|13|NA
TGCGCCAGCAGCATCGGGACTTGGGATACGCAGTATTTT
CASSIGTWDTQYF
>TRBJ2-5|TRBV2|TRBD2|16|NA
TGTGCCAGCAGTGGAGTGCGGGGGGCCACCCAAGAGACCCAGTACTTC
CASSGVRGATQETQYF
>TRBJ1-6|TRBV5-1|NA|16|once
TGCGCCAGCAGCTTGGGTGGTGGGAGTGGAAGCTCACCCCTCCACTTT
CASSLGGGSGSSPLHF
>TRBJ2-2|TRBV29-1|TRBD1|15|NA
TGCAGCGTGGAAGGACAGGGGGTGTGGACCGGGGAGCTGTTTTTT
CSVEGQGVWTGELFF
>TRBJ1-2|TRBV19|NA|13|few
TGTGCCAGTAGTATAGGACAGGTTCGTGGCTACACCTTC
CASSIGQVRGYTF
>TRBJ2-4|TRBV6-1|NA|19|NA
TGTGCCAGCAGTGTCAAACCCGCCCGAGGCTCTATAGCCAAAAACATTCAGTACTTC
CASSVKPARGSIAKNIQYF
>TRBJ2-3|TRBV28|TRBD1|15|NA
TGTGCCAGCAGTCGGAGGGACAGGTTCACAGATACGCAGTATTTT
CASSRRDRFTDTQYF
>TRBJ1-5|TRBV19|TRBD1|16|NA
TGTGCCAGTAGTAAGTCGGGACAGGGGGCCGGTCAGCCCCAGCATTTT
CASSKSGQGAGQPQHF